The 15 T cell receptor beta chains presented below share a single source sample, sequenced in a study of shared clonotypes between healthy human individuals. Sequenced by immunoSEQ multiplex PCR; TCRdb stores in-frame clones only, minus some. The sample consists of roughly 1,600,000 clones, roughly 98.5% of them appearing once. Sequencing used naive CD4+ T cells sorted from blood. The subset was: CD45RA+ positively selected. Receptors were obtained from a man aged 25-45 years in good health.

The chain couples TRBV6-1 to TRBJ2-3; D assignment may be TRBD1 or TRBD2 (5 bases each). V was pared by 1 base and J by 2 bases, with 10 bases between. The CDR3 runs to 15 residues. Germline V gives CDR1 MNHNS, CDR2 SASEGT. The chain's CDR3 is CASSEGGTPTDTQYF. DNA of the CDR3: TGTGCCAGCAGTGAAGGTGGGACGCCCACAGATACGCAGTATTTT.

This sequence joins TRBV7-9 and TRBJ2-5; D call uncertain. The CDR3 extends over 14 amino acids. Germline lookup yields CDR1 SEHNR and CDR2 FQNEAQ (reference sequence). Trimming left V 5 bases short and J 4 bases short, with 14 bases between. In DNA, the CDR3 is TGTGCCAGCAGCCCGGTGGTCGGCTCAGAGACCCAGTACTTC. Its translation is CASSPVVGSETQYF. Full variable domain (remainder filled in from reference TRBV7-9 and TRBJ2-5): DTGVSQNPRHKITKRGQNVTFRCDPISEHNRLYWYRQTLGQGPEFLTYFQNEAQLEKSRLLSDRFSAERPKGSFSTLEIQRTEQGDSAMYLCASSPVVGSETQYFGPGTRLLVL.

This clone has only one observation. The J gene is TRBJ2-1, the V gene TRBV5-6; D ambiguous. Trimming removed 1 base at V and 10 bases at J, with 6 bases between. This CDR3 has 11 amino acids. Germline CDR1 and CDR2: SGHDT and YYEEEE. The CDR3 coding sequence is TGTGCCAGCAGCTTGAGGTTAGAGCAGTTCTTC. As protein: CASSLRLEQFF.

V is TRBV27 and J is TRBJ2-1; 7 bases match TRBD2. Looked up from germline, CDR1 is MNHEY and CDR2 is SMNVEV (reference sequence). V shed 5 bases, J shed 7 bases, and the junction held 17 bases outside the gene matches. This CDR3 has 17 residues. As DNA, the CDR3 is TGTGCCAGCAGTCCATTAGCTGGGGGGAGGGCCGGGAATGAGCAGTTCTTC. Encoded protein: CASSPLAGGRAGNEQFF.

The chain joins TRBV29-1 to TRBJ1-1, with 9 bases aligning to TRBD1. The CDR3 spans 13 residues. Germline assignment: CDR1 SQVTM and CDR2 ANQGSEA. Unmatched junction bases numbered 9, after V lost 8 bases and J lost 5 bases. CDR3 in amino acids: CSMLGGQGTEAFF. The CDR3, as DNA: TGCAGCATGTTGGGAGGACAGGGGACTGAAGCTTTCTTT.

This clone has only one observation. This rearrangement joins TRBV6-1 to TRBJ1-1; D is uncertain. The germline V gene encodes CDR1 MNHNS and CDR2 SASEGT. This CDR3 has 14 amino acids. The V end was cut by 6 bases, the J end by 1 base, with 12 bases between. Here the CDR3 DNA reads TGTGCCAGCAGGATCCACATCCAGAACACTGAAGCTTTCTTT. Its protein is CASRIHIQNTEAFF.

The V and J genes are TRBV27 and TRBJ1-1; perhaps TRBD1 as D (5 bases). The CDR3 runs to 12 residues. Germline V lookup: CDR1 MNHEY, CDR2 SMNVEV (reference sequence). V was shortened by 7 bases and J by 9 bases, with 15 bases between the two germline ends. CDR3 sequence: CASMSQGNQAFF. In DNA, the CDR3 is TGTGCCAGCATGTCCCAGGGAAACCAAGCTTTCTTT.

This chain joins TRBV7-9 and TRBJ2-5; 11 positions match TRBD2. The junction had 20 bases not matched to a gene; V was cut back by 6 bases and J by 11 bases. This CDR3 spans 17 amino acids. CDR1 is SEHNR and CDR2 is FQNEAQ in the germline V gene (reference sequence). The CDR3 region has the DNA TGTGCCAGCAGTGTAGGGGTAGGGACTAGCGGCAGTATCGGTCAGTACTTC. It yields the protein CASSVGVGTSGSIGQYF.

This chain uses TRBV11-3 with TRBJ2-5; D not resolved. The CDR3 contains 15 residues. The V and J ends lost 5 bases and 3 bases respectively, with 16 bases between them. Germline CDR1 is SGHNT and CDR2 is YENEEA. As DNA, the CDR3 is TGTGCCAGCAGCACAAGCTGGGAAGGCGAAGAGACCCAGTACTTC. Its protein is CASSTSWEGEETQYF.

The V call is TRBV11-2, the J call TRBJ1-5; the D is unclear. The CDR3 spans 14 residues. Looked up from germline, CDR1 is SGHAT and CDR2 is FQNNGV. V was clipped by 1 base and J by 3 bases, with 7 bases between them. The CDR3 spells CASSLGGFNQPQHF. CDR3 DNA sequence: TGTGCCAGCAGCTTAGGAGGGTTCAATCAGCCCCAGCATTTT.

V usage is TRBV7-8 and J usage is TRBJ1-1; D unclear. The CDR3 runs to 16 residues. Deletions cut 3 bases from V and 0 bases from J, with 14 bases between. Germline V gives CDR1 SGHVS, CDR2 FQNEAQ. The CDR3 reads CASSLSGGIMNTEAFF. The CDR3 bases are TGTGCCAGCAGCTTGTCAGGCGGGATCATGAACACTGAAGCTTTCTTT. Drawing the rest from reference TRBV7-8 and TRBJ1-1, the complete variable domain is GAGVSQSPRYKVAKRGQDVALRCDPISGHVSLFWYQQALGQGPEFLTYFQNEAQLDKSGLPSDRFFAERPEGSVSTLKIQRTQQEDSAVYLCASSLSGGIMNTEAFFGQGTRLTVV.

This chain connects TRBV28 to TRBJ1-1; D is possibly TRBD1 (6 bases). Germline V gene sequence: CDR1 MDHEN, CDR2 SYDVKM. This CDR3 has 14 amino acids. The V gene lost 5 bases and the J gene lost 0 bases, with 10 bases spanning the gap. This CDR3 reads CASSAGQMNTEAFF. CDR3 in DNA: TGTGCCAGCAGTGCGGGACAAATGAACACTGAAGCTTTCTTT.

The CDR3 region is CASSHLPQGGVHEQFF. The DNA of the CDR3 is TGTGCCAGCAGCCACCTGCCCCAGGGGGGAGTACATGAGCAGTTCTTC. The V call is TRBV7-8, the J call TRBJ2-1, with a possible D match to TRBD1 (7 bases). In germline, CDR1 is SGHVS, CDR2 FQNEAQ. V was trimmed by 5 bases and J by 8 bases, leaving 22 bases between them. The CDR3 has 16 residues.

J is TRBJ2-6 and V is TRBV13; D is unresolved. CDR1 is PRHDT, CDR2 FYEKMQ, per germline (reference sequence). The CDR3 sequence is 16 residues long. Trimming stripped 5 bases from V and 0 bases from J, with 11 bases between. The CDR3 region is CASSARPGSGANVLTF. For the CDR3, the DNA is TGTGCCAGCAGCGCCAGACCGGGCTCTGGGGCCAACGTCCTGACTTTC.

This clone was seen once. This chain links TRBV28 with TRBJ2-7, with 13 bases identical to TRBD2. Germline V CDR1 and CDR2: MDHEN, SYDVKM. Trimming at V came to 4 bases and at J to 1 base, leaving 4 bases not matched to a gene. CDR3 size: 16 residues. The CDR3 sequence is CASSSPGLAGSYEQYF. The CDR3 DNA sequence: TGTGCCAGCAGTTCCCCGGGACTAGCGGGGTCCTACGAGCAGTACTTC.